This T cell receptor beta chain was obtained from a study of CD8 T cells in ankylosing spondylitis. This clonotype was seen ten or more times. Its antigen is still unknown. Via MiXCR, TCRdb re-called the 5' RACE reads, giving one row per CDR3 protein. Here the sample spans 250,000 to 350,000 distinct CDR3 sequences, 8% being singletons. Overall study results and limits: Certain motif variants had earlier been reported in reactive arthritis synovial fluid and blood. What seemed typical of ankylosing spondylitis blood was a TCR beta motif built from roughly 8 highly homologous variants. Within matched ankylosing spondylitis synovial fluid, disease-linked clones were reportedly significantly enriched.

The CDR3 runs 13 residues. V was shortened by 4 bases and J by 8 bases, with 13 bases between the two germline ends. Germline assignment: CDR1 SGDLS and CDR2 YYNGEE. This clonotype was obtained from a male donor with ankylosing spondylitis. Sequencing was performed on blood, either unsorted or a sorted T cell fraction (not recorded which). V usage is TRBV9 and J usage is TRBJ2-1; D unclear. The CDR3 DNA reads TGTGCCAGCAGCCCAATTGGTCGCGATGAGCAGTTCTTC. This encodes CASSPIGRDEQFF.